This TCR beta chain comes out of a study of T cells in Graves' hyperthyroidism and ophthalmopathy. Overall study context: Peripheral blood was taken when the disease was first diagnosed, before any treatment began.

The germline V and J ends were trimmed by 2 bases and 3 bases, with 7 bases remaining between them. This CDR3 spans 13 amino acids. The germline CDR1 and CDR2 sequences are SGDLS and YYNGEE. Amplification yielded TCR beta CDR3 regions, with RNA transcripts as the source. During a first-round RT-PCR of the TCR CDR3, the HTBI primer set was used. TCRdb fed the multiplex PCR reads into MiXCR, producing one record per CDR3 protein. The sample consists of hundreds of thousands of distinct CDR3 sequences, around 20% of them appearing once. Criteria for exclusion of patients were uncontrolled infection, other autoimmune disease, pregnancy or lactation. PBMCs stemmed from 10 ml fresh peripheral blood.

This rearrangement joins TRBV9 to TRBJ2-3; a possible D gene is TRBD2 (6 bases). This clonotype was sampled from a man younger than 40 with Graves' ophthalmopathy. The sample consisted of blood. The CDR3 region is CASSVGTTDTQYF. CDR3 DNA sequence: TGTGCCAGCAGCGTTGGGACTACAGATACGCAGTATTTT.